The 17 T cell receptor beta chains in this list originate from one sample, sequenced in a study of cytomegalovirus exposure and HLA in healthy donors. The study ran its PCR with 60 Vbeta and 13 Jbeta primers. Method: immunoSEQ multiplex PCR; TCRdb's copy keeps in-frame clones and lacks some. The sample yields over 150,000 clones, around two thirds seen once. Sequenced: PBMCs. These receptors were collected from a man aged 50 to 59 in good health and CMV-seronegative.

This chain connects TRBV29-1 to TRBJ2-7; 9 nucleotides match TRBD1. Germline CDR1 reads SQVTM; CDR2 reads ANQGSEA. J lost 5 bases, V lost 6 bases, and 8 bases had no gene match. The CDR3 consists of 13 residues. The DNA of the CDR3 is TGCAGCGTCCGGGGACAGGGAGGGAACGAGCAGTACTTC. It is translated as CSVRGQGGNEQYF.

V and J are TRBV4-2 and TRBJ1-5, with a tentative D call TRBD1 (6 bases). The CDR3 totals 15 residues. With 1 base removed from V and 5 bases from J, the gap between germline ends came to 12 bases. The germline V gene encodes CDR1 LGHNA and CDR2 YNFKEQ. Written as DNA, the CDR3 is TGTGCCAGCAGCCAAGTCCCAGGGGCCGATCAGCCCCAGCATTTT. As protein: CASSQVPGADQPQHF.

The rearrangement links TRBV7-2 to TRBJ1-1; weak D call: TRBD1 (6 bases). Between the trimmed V and J ends, which lost 5 bases and 8 bases, there was a span of 15 bases. The CDR3 loop spans 13 amino acids. Germline values: CDR1 SGHTA, CDR2 FQGNSA. DNA of the CDR3: TGTGCCAGCAGCCCGAACCGAGACAGGGAAGCTTTCTTT. Translating gives CASSPNRDREAFF.

This chain joins TRBV18 and TRBJ1-1; D unclear. The CDR3 runs to 15 residues. V was clipped by 4 bases and J by 0 bases, with 12 bases between them. Germline assignment: CDR1 KGHSH and CDR2 LQKENI. Here the CDR3 reads CASSQYSGMNTEAFF. The CDR3 nucleotides read TGTGCCAGCTCACAATACAGTGGAATGAACACTGAAGCTTTCTTT.

Only a few counts were recorded for this clone. The chain uses TRBV4-1 and TRBJ1-1; TRBD1 aligns across 8 bases. The CDR3 has 16 amino acids. The germline V gene encodes CDR1 MGHRA and CDR2 YSYEKL. J lost 5 bases, V lost 5 bases, and 13 bases had no gene match. CDR3 loop: CASSDTGQGGVTEAFF. Here the CDR3 DNA reads TGCGCCAGCAGCGATACCGGACAGGGCGGGGTGACTGAAGCTTTCTTT.

The genes are TRBV10-3 and TRBJ1-5; 10 nucleotides align to TRBD1. The CDR3 is 14 amino acids. From germline, CDR1 is ENHRY and CDR2 SYGVKD. V shed 4 bases, J shed 6 bases, and the junction held 3 bases outside the gene matches. CDR3 loop: CAISGTGGVQPQHF. The CDR3 DNA reads as TGTGCCATCAGTGGGACAGGGGGAGTTCAGCCCCAGCATTTT.

The chain has TRBV19 and TRBJ1-2; no firm D call. From germline, CDR1 is LNHDA and CDR2 SQIVND (reference sequence). The CDR3 extends over 15 amino acids. V shed 0 bases and J shed 2 bases, with 10 bases lying between them. The CDR3 sequence: CASSIDRSQNYGYTF. The CDR3, as DNA: TGTGCCAGTAGTATAGATCGGAGCCAAAACTATGGCTACACCTTC.

The J gene is TRBJ1-4, the V gene TRBV9, with 8 bases fitting TRBD1. CDR3 length equals 16 residues. Trimming cost V 3 bases and J 7 bases; bases outside gene matches: 11. CDR1 SGDLS and CDR2 YYNGEE come from the germline V gene. CDR3: CASSARQGARGEKLFF. The CDR3 nucleotides read TGTGCCAGCAGCGCCCGCCAGGGGGCGCGGGGTGAAAAACTGTTTTTT.

This chain links TRBV5-1 with TRBJ1-4; 9 nucleotides align to TRBD1. The V and J ends lost 4 bases and 4 bases, in that order; junction bases with no gene match: 11. Looked up from germline, CDR1 is SGHRS and CDR2 is YFSETQ. CDR3 length: 17 amino acids. The CDR3 spells CASSRGPGTGINEKLFF. CDR3 nucleotides: TGCGCCAGCAGCAGGGGTCCCGGGACAGGGATTAATGAAAAACTGTTTTTT.

The V and J genes are TRBV18 and TRBJ1-1; TRBD1 matches 7 bases. The germline V gene has CDR1 KGHSH and CDR2 LQKENI. The CDR3 spans 17 residues. V was clipped by 2 bases and J by 3 bases; unmatched bases: 12. CDR3 amino acids: CASSPSVLGRGDTEAFF. CDR3 coding DNA: TGTGCCAGCTCACCAAGTGTTCTAGGCAGGGGGGACACTGAAGCTTTCTTT.

This clone turned up a few times. The chain combines TRBV14 with TRBJ1-2; possibly TRBD1 for D (6 bases). Germline V gene lookup returns CDR1 SGHDN and CDR2 FVKESK. The CDR3 runs to 13 residues. With 2 bases removed from V and 3 bases from J, the gap between germline ends came to 7 bases. The CDR3 coding sequence is TGTGCCAGCAGCCAATACAGGGACTATGGCTACACCTTC. Translating it yields CASSQYRDYGYTF. The full variable domain, its missing parts supplied by reference TRBV14 and TRBJ1-2, is EAGVTQFPSHSVIEKGQTVTLRCDPISGHDNLYWYRRVMGKEIKFLLHFVKESKQDESGMPNNRFLAERTGGTYSTLKVQPAELEDSGVYFCASSQYRDYGYTFGSGTRLTVV.

This rearrangement joins TRBV28 to TRBJ1-2; 8 bases map to TRBD1. The CDR3 sequence is 14 residues long. CDR1 and CDR2 from the germline V gene are MDHEN and SYDVKM. The junction had 7 bases not matched to a gene; V was cut back by 2 bases and J by 8 bases. CDR3 amino acids: CASSLSPGGMGYTF. The CDR3 coding sequence is TGTGCCAGCAGTTTAAGTCCAGGGGGCATGGGCTACACCTTC.

The chain uses TRBV5-1 and TRBJ1-2; unclear D gene. The CDR3 contains 14 residues. The germline gives CDR1 SGHRS, CDR2 YFSETQ. V was trimmed by 1 base and J by 2 bases, leaving 9 bases between them. CDR3 sequence (DNA): TGCGCCAGCAGCTTGTTTACAGAAAACTATGGCTACACCTTC. It specifies CASSLFTENYGYTF.

The chain recombines TRBV6-6 with TRBJ2-3, with 8 bases lining up with TRBD1. Germline V gene lookup returns CDR1 MNHNY and CDR2 SVGAGI (reference sequence). J was trimmed by 2 bases and V by 5 bases; bases with no gene match: 6. CDR3 length: 15 amino acids. The chain's CDR3 is CASSQGTGLTDTQYF. In DNA, the CDR3 is TGTGCCAGCAGTCAAGGGACAGGCCTCACAGATACGCAGTATTTT.

V usage is TRBV4-1 and J usage is TRBJ2-7; tentatively, D is TRBD1 (6 bases). The CDR3 sequence is 17 residues long. The germline V and J ends were trimmed by 3 bases and 6 bases, with 24 bases remaining between them. CDR1 is MGHRA, CDR2 YSYEKL, per germline. This chain's CDR3 is CASSQIHRVGGVGEQYF. DNA for the CDR3: TGCGCCAGCAGCCAGATACACAGGGTCGGAGGTGTGGGCGAGCAGTACTTC.

The chain uses TRBV5-4 and TRBJ2-5; TRBD1 aligns across 10 bases. After removal of 3 bases from V and 0 bases from J, the junction contained 2 bases not matched to a gene. There are 15 residues in the CDR3. Germline assignment: CDR1 SGHNT and CDR2 YYREEE (reference sequence). The CDR3 bases are TGTGCCAGCAGCTCGGACAGGGGGTACCAAGAGACCCAGTACTTC. Protein: CASSSDRGYQETQYF.

This clone was seen just once. The chain links TRBV4-1 to TRBJ1-2; tentatively, D is TRBD1 (6 bases). Germline CDR1 and CDR2: MGHRA and YSYEKL. V dropped 2 bases and J dropped 4 bases, with 14 bases sitting between them. The CDR3 sequence is 15 residues long. Here the CDR3 reads CASSQTTTGIYGYTF. The DNA of the CDR3 is TGCGCCAGCAGCCAAACAACTACAGGGATCTATGGCTACACCTTC.